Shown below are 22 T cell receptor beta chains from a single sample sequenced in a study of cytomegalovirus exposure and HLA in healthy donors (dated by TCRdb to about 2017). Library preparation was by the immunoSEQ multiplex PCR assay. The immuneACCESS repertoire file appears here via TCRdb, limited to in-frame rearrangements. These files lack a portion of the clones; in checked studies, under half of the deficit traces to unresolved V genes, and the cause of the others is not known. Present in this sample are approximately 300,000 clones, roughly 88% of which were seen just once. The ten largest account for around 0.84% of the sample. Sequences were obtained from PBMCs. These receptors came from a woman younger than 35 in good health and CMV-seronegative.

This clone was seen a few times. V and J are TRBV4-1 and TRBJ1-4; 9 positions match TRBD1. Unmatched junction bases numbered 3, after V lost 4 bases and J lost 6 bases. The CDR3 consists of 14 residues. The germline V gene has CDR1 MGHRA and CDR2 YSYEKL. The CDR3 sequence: CASSPGTGYEKLFF. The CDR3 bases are TGCGCCAGCAGCCCGGGGACAGGGTATGAAAAACTGTTTTTT.

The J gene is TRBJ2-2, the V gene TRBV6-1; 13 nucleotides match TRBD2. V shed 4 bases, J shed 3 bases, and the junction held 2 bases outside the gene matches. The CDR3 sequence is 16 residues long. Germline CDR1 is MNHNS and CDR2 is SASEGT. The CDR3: CASSGTSGSYTGELFF. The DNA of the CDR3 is TGTGCCAGCAGTGGGACTAGCGGGAGTTACACCGGGGAGCTGTTTTTT.

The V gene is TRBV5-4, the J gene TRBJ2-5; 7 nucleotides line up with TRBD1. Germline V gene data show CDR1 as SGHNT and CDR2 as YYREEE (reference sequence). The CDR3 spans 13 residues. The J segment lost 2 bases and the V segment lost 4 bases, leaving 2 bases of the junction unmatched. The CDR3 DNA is TGTGCCAGCAGCGGGACAGCTCAAGAGACCCAGTACTTC. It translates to CASSGTAQETQYF.

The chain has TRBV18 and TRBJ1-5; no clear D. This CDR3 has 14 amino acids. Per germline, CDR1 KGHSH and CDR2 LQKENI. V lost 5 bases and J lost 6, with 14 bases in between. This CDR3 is CASSKGREGQPQHF. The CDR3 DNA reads TGTGCCAGCTCAAAGGGCCGGGAAGGTCAGCCCCAGCATTTT.

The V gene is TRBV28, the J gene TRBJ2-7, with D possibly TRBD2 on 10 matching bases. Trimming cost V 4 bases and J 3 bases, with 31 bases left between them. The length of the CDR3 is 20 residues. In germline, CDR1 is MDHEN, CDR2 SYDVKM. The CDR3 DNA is TGTGCCAGCAGTTCCTCCGGGACAGGGATACTAGCGGGAAGGTTCTACGAGCAGTACTTC. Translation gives CASSSSGTGILAGRFYEQYF. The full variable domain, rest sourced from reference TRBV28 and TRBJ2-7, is DVKVTQSSRYLVKRTGEKVFLECVQDMDHENMFWYRQDPGLGLRLIYFSYDVKMKEKGDIPEGYSVSREKKERFSLILESASTNQTSMYLCASSSSGTGILAGRFYEQYFGPGTRLTVT.

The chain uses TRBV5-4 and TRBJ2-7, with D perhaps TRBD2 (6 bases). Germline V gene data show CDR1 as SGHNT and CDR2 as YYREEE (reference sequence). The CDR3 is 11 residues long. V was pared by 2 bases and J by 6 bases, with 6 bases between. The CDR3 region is CASSFGGEQYF. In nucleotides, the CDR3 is TGTGCCAGCAGCTTCGGGGGCGAGCAGTACTTC.

The CDR3 sequence is CASSFVQSNQPQHF. CDR3 in DNA: TGTGCCAGCAGTTTTGTGCAGAGCAATCAGCCCCAGCATTTT. The V and J genes are TRBV28 and TRBJ1-5; D is unclear. The CDR3 is 14 amino acids. The germline gives CDR1 MDHEN, CDR2 SYDVKM. V was clipped by 3 bases and J by 1 base, with 7 bases between them.

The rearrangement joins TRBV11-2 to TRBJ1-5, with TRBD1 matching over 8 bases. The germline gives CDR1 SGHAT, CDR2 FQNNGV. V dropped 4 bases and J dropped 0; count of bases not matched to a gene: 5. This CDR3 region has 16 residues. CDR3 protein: CASSSGQGYSNQPQHF. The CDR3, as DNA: TGTGCCAGCAGCTCCGGACAGGGCTATAGCAATCAGCCCCAGCATTTT.

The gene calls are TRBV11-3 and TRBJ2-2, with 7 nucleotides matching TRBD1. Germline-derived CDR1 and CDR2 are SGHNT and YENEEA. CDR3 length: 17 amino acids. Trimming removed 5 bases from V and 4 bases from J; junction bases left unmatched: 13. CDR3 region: CASSQRTGRGPTGELFF. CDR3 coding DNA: TGTGCCAGCAGCCAAAGGACAGGCCGGGGTCCCACCGGGGAGCTGTTTTTT.

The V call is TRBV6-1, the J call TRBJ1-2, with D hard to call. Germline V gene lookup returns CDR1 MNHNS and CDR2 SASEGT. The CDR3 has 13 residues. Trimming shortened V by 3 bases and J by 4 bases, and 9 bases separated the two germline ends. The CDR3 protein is CASSDSLSYGYTF. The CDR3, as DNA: TGTGCCAGCAGTGATAGTCTTAGCTATGGCTACACCTTC.

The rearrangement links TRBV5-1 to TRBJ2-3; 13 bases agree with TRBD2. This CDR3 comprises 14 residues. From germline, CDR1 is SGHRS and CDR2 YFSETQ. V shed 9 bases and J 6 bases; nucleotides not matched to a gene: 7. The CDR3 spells CATRTSGSPDTQYF. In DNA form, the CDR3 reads TGCGCCACCCGGACTAGCGGGAGCCCCGATACGCAGTATTTT.

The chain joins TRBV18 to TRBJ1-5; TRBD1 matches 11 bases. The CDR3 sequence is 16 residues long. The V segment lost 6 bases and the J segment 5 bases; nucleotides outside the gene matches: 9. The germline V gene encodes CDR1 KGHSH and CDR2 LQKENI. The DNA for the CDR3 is TGTGCCAGCTCCCCTGAGGACAGGGGGCGCGATCAGCCCCAGCATTTT. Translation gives CASSPEDRGRDQPQHF.

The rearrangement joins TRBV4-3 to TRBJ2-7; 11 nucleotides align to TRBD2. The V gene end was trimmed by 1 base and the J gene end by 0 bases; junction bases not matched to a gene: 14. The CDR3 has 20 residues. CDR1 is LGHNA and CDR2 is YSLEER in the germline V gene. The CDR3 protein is CASSQVRRGLAAQISYEQYF. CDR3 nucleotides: TGCGCCAGCAGCCAAGTGCGTCGGGGACTAGCGGCACAAATCTCCTACGAGCAGTACTTC.

Written as DNA, the CDR3 is TGTGCCAGCAGTACCTCGACAGGGAACAATCAGCCCCAGCATTTT. Encoded protein: CASSTSTGNNQPQHF. V is TRBV28 and J is TRBJ1-5; 7 bases fit TRBD1. The CDR3 has 15 residues. V lost 5 bases and J lost 3; bases outside the gene matches: 7. CDR1 is MDHEN, CDR2 SYDVKM, per germline.

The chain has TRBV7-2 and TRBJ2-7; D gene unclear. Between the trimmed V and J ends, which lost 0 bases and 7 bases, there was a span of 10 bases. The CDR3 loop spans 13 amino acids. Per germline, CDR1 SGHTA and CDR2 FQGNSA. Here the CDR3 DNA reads TGTGCCAGCAGCTTAGCCCCTTGGAGTGAGCAGTACTTC. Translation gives CASSLAPWSEQYF.

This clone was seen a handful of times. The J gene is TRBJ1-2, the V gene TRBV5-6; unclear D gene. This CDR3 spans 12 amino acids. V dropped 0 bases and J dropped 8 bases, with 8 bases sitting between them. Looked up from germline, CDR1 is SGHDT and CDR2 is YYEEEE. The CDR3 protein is CASSLVEAGYTF. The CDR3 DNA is TGTGCCAGCAGCTTGGTCGAGGCCGGCTACACCTTC.

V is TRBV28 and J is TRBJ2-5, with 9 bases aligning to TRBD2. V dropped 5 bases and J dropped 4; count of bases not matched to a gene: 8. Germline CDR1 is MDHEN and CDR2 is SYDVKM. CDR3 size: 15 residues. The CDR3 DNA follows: TGTGCCAGCAGTAGGACTAGCGATATGACAGAGACCCAGTACTTC. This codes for CASSRTSDMTETQYF.

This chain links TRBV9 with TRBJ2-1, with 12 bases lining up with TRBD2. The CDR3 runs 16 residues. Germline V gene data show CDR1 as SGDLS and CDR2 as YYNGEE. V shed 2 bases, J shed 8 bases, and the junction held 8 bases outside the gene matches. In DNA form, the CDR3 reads TGTGCCAGCAGCGTTTCACTTCTAGCGGGAGGGGATGAGCAGTTCTTC. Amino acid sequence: CASSVSLLAGGDEQFF.

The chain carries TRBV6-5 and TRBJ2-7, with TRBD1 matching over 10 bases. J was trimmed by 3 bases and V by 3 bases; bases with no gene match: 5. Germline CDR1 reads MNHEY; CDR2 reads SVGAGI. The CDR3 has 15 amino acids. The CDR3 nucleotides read TGTGCCAGCAGTTATGGGGGGACAGGGGTCTACGAGCAGTACTTC. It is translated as CASSYGGTGVYEQYF.

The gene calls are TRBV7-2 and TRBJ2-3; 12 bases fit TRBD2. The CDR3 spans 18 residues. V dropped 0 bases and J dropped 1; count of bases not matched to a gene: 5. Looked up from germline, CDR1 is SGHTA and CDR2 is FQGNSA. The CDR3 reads CASSLALAGGLRTDTQYF. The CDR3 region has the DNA TGTGCCAGCAGCTTAGCCCTAGCGGGAGGGCTTCGCACAGATACGCAGTATTTT.

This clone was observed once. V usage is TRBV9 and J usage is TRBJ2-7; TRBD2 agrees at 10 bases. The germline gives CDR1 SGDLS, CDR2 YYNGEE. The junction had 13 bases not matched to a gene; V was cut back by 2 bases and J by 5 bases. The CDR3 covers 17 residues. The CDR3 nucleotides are TGTGCCAGCAGCGTGGACCCATGGCTAGCGGGAGTGCACGAGCAGTACTTC. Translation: CASSVDPWLAGVHEQYF.

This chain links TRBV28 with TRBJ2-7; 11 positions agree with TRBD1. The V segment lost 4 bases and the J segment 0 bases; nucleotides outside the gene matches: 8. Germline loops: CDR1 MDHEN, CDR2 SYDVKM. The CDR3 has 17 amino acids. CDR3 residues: CASSSTPGTGGSYEQYF. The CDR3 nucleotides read TGTGCCAGCAGTTCCACGCCGGGGACAGGGGGCTCCTACGAGCAGTACTTC.